This is a list of T cell receptor beta chains from one sample in a study of response to subunit inactivated influenza vaccine. TCRdb analysed the RT-PCR reads with MiXCR anew, one entry per CDR3 protein. Among roughly 700,000 distinct CDR3 sequences listed, 14% were seen once. Sequenced here: PBMCs from blood, sampled 14 to 15 days before vaccination. The receptors derive from a man aged 50 or older who received an inactivated influenza vaccine. Both conserved end residues are trimmed from each CDR3.

>TRBJ2-3|TRBV10-1
ASSEGRRSTDTQY
>TRBJ1-1|TRBV7-9
ASNPAALTEAF
>TRBJ2-6|TRBV5-1
ASSFWRSSGANVLT
>TRBJ2-1|TRBV20-1
SARDPRQGLNNEQF
>TRBJ2-5|TRBV4-2
ASSQYPSGVQETQY
>TRBJ2-5|TRBV29-1
SVGSAVGTQY
>TRBJ1-5|TRBV19
ASSIDRTGGTQPQH
>TRBJ2-7|TRBV6-2/TRBV6-3
ASSLQTDLYEQY
>TRBJ2-1|TRBV11-2
ASSSSIFNQF
>TRBJ1-3|TRBV20-1
SARRDLGNTIY
>TRBJ2-5|TRBV5-1
ASSLRNRGETQY
>TRBJ2-1|TRBV9
ASSPQGLAGDNEQF
>TRBJ2-1|TRBV10-3
AISVGTTYNEQF
>TRBJ1-5|TRBV12-3/TRBV12-4
ASSAREGNNQPQH
>TRBJ2-7|TRBV7-2
ASSLGTQVEQY
>TRBJ2-3|TRBV5-1
ASAEKGRADTQY
>TRBJ1-1|TRBV5-1
ASSTTGQVNTEAF
>TRBJ2-3|TRBV5-6
ASSLGTLGGVGTDTQY
>TRBJ2-7|TRBV4-1
ASSQGVLGGTGSYEQY
>TRBJ1-5|TRBV3-1
ASSQGPNGDQPQH
>TRBJ2-3|TRBV6-1
ASSPSKRDYTDTQY
>TRBJ2-2|TRBV5-6
ASSLGPRTPGELF
>TRBJ2-7|TRBV6-2/TRBV6-3
ASSYASEQY